This TCR beta chain was profiled in a study of OX40 agonist ivuxolimab in advanced cancers. Study background: Ivuxolimab doses were 0.01, 0.1, 0.3, 1.5, 3 or 10 mg/kg every 2 weeks. Patients with hepatocellular carcinoma, melanoma, renal cell or head and neck cancer made up the dose-escalation patients.

CDR1 SGHDT and CDR2 YYEEEE come from the germline V gene. Trimming removed 4 bases from V and 2 bases from J, with 15 bases in between. The CDR3 totals 15 residues. The data were produced by immunoSEQ multiplex PCR, yet TCRdb's version contains in-frame clones alone and is incomplete. The table lists under 60,000 clones, roughly 88% of them singletons, with approximately 5% in the top ten. Sequenced material: CD4+ or CD8+ T cells sorted from blood, taken in a trial of the OX40 agonist ivuxolimab. The TCR originated in an adult with an advanced solid tumor such as melanoma, head and neck, liver or kidney cancer. The chain carries TRBV5-6 and TRBJ2-5; D gene uncertain. CDR3 in amino acids: CASSQPVGLQETQYF. Written as DNA, the CDR3 is TGTGCCAGCAGCCAGCCCGTTGGGCTACAAGAGACCCAGTACTTC.